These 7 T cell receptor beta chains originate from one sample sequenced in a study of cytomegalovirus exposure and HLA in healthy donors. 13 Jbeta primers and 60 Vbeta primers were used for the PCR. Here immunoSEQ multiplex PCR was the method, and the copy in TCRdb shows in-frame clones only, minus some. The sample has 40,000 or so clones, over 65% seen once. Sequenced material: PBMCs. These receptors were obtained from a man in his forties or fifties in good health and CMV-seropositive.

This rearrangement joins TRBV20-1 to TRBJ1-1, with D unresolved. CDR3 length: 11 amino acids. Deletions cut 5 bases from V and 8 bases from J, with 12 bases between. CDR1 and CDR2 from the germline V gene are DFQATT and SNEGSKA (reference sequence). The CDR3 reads CSAGRQLEAFF. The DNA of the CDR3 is TGCAGTGCTGGCCGTCAGTTAGAAGCTTTCTTT.

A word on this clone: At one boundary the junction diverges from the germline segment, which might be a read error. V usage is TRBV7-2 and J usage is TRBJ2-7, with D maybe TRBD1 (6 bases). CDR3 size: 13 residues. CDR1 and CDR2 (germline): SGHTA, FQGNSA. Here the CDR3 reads CASSLEEGRGFAF. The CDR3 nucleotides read TGTGCCAGCAGCTTAGAAGAGGGCAGGGGTTTTGCCTTC.

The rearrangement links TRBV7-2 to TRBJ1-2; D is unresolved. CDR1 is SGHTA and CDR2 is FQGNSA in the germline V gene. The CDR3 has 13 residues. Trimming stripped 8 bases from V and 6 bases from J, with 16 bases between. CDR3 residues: CASSISPQDGYTF. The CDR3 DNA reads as TGTGCCAGCTCGATATCCCCTCAGGATGGCTACACCTTC. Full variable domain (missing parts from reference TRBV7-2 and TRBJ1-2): GAGVSQSPSNKVTEKGKDVELRCDPISGHTALYWYRQSLGQGLEFLIYFQGNSAPDKSGLPSDRFSAERTGGSVSTLTIQRTQQEDSAVYLCASSISPQDGYTFGSGTRLTVV.

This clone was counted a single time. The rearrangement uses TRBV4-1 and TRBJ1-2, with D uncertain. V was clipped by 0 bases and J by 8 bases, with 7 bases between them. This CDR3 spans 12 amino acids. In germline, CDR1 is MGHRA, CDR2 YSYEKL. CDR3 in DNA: TGCGCCAGCAGCCAAGATCGGGTGGGCTACACCTTC. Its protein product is CASSQDRVGYTF.

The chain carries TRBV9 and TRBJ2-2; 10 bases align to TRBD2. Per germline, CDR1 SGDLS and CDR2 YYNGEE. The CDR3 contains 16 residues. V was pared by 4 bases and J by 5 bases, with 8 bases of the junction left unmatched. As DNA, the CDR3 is TGTGCCAGCAGCCGGGGGGAGCGGGGGGGGACCGGGGAGCTGTTTTTT. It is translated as CASSRGERGGTGELFF. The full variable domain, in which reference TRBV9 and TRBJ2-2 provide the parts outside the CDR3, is DSGVTQTPKHLITATGQRVTLRCSPRSGDLSVYWYQQSLDQGLQFLIQYYNGEERAKGNILERFSAQQFPDLHSELNLSSLELGDSALYFCASSRGERGGTGELFFGEGSRLTVL.

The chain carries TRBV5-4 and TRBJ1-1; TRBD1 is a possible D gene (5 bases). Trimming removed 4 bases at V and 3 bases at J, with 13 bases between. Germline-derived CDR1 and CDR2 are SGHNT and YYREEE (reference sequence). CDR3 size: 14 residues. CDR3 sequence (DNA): TGTGCCAGCAGCCCAACGGGGGTGGACACTGAAGCTTTCTTT. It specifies CASSPTGVDTEAFF.

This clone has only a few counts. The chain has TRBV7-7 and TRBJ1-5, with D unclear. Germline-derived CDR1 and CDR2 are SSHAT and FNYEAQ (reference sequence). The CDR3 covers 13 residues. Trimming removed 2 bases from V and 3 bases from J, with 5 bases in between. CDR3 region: CASSLSINQPQHF. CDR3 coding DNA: TGTGCCAGCAGCTTATCCATCAATCAGCCCCAGCATTTT.